Each of the 6 T cell receptor beta chains below was sequenced from the same sample in a study of T cells after posttransplantation cyclophosphamide. TCRdb's table, derived via immunoSEQ multiplex PCR, lists solely in-frame clones and lacks some. Of tens of thousands of clones detected, approximately 78% appear once; the ten largest clones hold about 7.6%. Busulfan-fludarabine conditioning, marrow transplant, and cyclophosphamide on days +3 and +4 were administered. Sample: CD4+ T cells sorted from blood, taken about 1,900 days after a stem cell transplant with posttransplant cyclophosphamide. These receptors came from a female patient between 40 and 50 years old who received an allogeneic stem cell transplant from a related donor, was CMV-positive, and had no GVHD. Certain T cells may be donor cells from the graft.

The rearrangement links TRBV19 to TRBJ1-2; TRBD1 matches 8 bases. The CDR3 consists of 15 residues. The V gene's germline CDR1 is LNHDA and CDR2 SQIVND (reference sequence). J was trimmed by 4 bases and V by 2 bases; bases with no gene match: 6. CDR3 in amino acids: CASSITSGGLYGYTF. The CDR3 DNA is TGTGCCAGTAGTATAACCTCAGGGGGCCTCTATGGCTACACCTTC.

CDR3 protein: CASSKEMGTAFLSQFF. The CDR3 DNA sequence: TGCGCCAGCAGCAAGGAAATGGGGACAGCCTTCTTGTCGCAGTTCTTC. This chain connects TRBV4-3 to TRBJ2-1; TRBD1 aligns across 7 bases. This CDR3 contains 16 residues. The germline V gene has CDR1 LGHNA and CDR2 YSLEER. V trimming: 5 bases; J trimming: 12 bases; junction bases outside the gene matches: 19.

This chain links TRBV5-1 with TRBJ2-1; possible D gene TRBD2, 6 bases. V was trimmed by 2 bases and J by 0 bases, leaving 18 bases between them. Germline values: CDR1 SGHRS, CDR2 YFSETQ. CDR3 length: 18 amino acids. The CDR3 DNA sequence: TGCGCCAGCAGCTTCCCCAGTGTGACGGGGGTCTCCTACAATGAGCAGTTCTTC. Residues: CASSFPSVTGVSYNEQFF. The variable domain in full, with the rest retrieved from reference TRBV5-1 and TRBJ2-1, is KAGVTQTPRYLIKTRGQQVTLSCSPISGHRSVSWYQQTPGQGLQFLFEYFSETQRNKGNFPGRFSGRQFSNSRSEMNVSTLELGDSALYLCASSFPSVTGVSYNEQFFGPGTRLTVL.

This chain connects TRBV10-3 to TRBJ2-1; 7 nucleotides line up with TRBD2. CDR3 length equals 14 residues. Germline trimming cut 3 bases from V and 2 bases from J; bases unmatched to any gene: 1. Germline V lookup: CDR1 ENHRY, CDR2 SYGVKD. Written as DNA, the CDR3 is TGTGCCATCAGTGAACGGGGGGCCTACAATGAGCAGTTCTTC. This translates into CAISERGAYNEQFF.

The chain joins TRBV5-6 to TRBJ1-1; D call uncertain. With 0 bases removed from V and 1 base from J, the gap between germline ends came to 4 bases. Germline loops: CDR1 SGHDT, CDR2 YYEEEE. The CDR3 runs 13 residues. CDR3 coding DNA: TGTGCCAGCAGCTTGGAGAGGAACACTGAAGCTTTCTTT. It codes for CASSLERNTEAFF. The complete variable domain, with remaining parts taken from reference TRBV5-6 and TRBJ1-1, reads DAGVTQSPTHLIKTRGQQVTLRCSPKSGHDTVSWYQQALGQGPQFIFQYYEEEERQRGNFPDRFSGHQFPNYSSELNVNALLLGDSALYLCASSLERNTEAFFGQGTRLTVV.

The CDR3, as DNA: TGTGCCAGCAGCCAAGGGACAGGGATGGGTGAAAAACTGTTTTTT. This sequence encodes CASSQGTGMGEKLFF. This sequence joins TRBV7-2 and TRBJ1-4; 9 bases agree with TRBD1. Germline loops: CDR1 SGHTA, CDR2 FQGNSA. Trimming removed 5 bases from V and 7 bases from J; junction bases left unmatched: 8. The CDR3 consists of 15 residues.